This TCR beta chain was identified during a study of T cell repertoires in cytomegalovirus infection. TCRdb reanalysed the reads using MiXCR and keeps one entry per CDR3 protein. Of roughly 500,000 distinct CDR3 sequences in the sample, approximately 15% are singletons; the top ten hold 20% to 30%. CDR1 is MGHRA and CDR2 is YSYEKL in the germline V gene. This CDR3 has 16 residues. The trim removed 0 bases at V and 2 bases at J, leaving 4 bases unmatched. This clonotype was counted many times. The source material was CD8+ T cells from PBMCs. The source of this sequence is a human donor in good health (CMV status not recorded). Some clones in this sample may be carry-over from other donors' samples. The rearrangement joins TRBV4-1 to TRBJ2-3; 8 bases map to TRBD2. The CDR3 nucleotides are TGCGCCAGCAGCCAAGAGGAGCGGGGGTACACAGATACGCAGTATTTT. Its protein is CASSQEERGYTDTQYF.